This T cell receptor beta chain was documented in a study of long-term antiretroviral therapy in people with HIV. V was pared by 3 bases and J by 2 bases, with 7 bases between. This CDR3 region has 13 residues. Germline CDR1 reads SGHRS; CDR2 reads YFSETQ. They ran version v3.0 of the immunoSEQ assay at survey level. Sequencing efforts were directed toward roughly 40,000-50,000 T-cell genomes per sample. The assay was immunoSEQ multiplex PCR, and TCRdb's table has in-frame clones only and misses some. The sample holds approximately 30,000 clones; 95% to 98% are singletons and the top ten take 1.9%. This chain joins TRBV5-1 and TRBJ2-3, with D unresolved. The clonotype comes from a man aged 30 to 39 with HIV. Sequences were derived from unsorted PBMCs, sampled 7.6 years after starting antiretroviral therapy. CDR3 in DNA: TGCGCCAGCAGCTGGGCATCCACAGATACGCAGTATTTT. Its translation: CASSWASTDTQYF.